These 20 T cell receptor beta chains originate from one sample sequenced in a study of T cells after yellow fever vaccination (dated by TCRdb to the late 2010s). Libraries were constructed by 5' RACE. Sequencing used an Illumina HiSeq 2500. TCRdb passed the public sequencing reads through fastp at Q25 and MiXCR, retaining productive beta sequences. Entries that share a CDR3 protein sequence are merged under the most common genes and DNA. The sample table shows 450,000 to 550,000 distinct CDR3 sequences, and roughly a fifth are seen once. The top ten clonotypes cover about 17% of the sample. The treatment or condition label, as the study defines it: live attenuated yellow fever vaccine strain. The sequencing here drew on PBMCs, taken approximately 22 days after the first yellow fever vaccination. The receptors originated from a man younger than 35 who received the YFV17D yellow fever vaccine.

The chain recombines TRBV19 with TRBJ2-6, with D uncertain. V lost 5 bases to trimming and J lost 0 bases, with 14 bases between them. Germline V gene lookup returns CDR1 LNHDA and CDR2 SQIVND (reference sequence). The CDR3 totals 17 residues. Here the CDR3 DNA reads TGTGCCAGTAGTCAATCCCAGGCTAGCTCTGGGGCCAACGTCCTGACTTTC. Amino acids: CASSQSQASSGANVLTF.

This clonotype was observed a few times. The chain uses TRBV5-1 and TRBJ1-2; tentative D call: TRBD1 (5 bases). Deletions cut 4 bases from V and 5 bases from J, with 15 bases between. This CDR3 is built from 14 residues. The germline gives CDR1 SGHRS, CDR2 YFSETQ. Here the CDR3 DNA reads TGCGCCAGCAGCAATACCGGGACGGAGTATGGCTACACCTTC. Translating it yields CASSNTGTEYGYTF.

The sample holds a few counts of this clonotype. This chain joins TRBV18 and TRBJ2-7; D call uncertain. Trimming removed 0 bases from V and 4 bases from J, with 7 bases in between. Per the germline V gene, CDR1 is KGHSH and CDR2 is LQKENI. The CDR3 has 13 amino acids. The CDR3 nucleotides are TGTGCCAGCTCACCACCGGTTGTATACGAGCAGTACTTC. It encodes CASSPPVVYEQYF.

The genes are TRBV7-2 and TRBJ2-5; 8 bases align to TRBD1. The V gene's germline CDR1 is SGHTA and CDR2 FQGNSA. V dropped 1 base and J dropped 4; count of bases not matched to a gene: 5. The CDR3 runs to 15 residues. CDR3 in DNA: TGTGCCAGCAGCTTAGAGCAGGGGGCGGGAGAGACCCAGTACTTC. Its protein product is CASSLEQGAGETQYF.

The V call is TRBV10-3, the J call TRBJ1-1; no firm D call. CDR1 is ENHRY, CDR2 SYGVKD, per germline. V dropped 10 bases and J dropped 1 base, with 7 bases sitting between them. CDR3 length: 11 amino acids. The CDR3: CATVENTEAFF. The CDR3 nucleotides read TGTGCCACCGTTGAGAACACTGAAGCTTTCTTT.

In this sample, this clonotype turned up many times. The chain uses TRBV6-5 and TRBJ2-3; D unclear. The CDR3 extends over 14 amino acids. Germline V gene sequence: CDR1 MNHEY, CDR2 SVGAGI. Trimming pared 0 bases from V and 0 bases from J, leaving 4 bases between. The CDR3 region is CASSYSTSTDTQYF. CDR3 coding DNA: TGTGCCAGCAGTTACTCGACTAGCACAGATACGCAGTATTTT.

V and J are TRBV27 and TRBJ1-5; D is ambiguous. The CDR3 covers 13 residues. Germline CDR1 and CDR2: MNHEY and SMNVEV (reference sequence). With 1 base removed from V and 4 bases from J, the gap between germline ends came to 5 bases. In DNA, the CDR3 is TGTGCCAGCAGTTTATTAAAAAATCAGCCCCAGCATTTT. Protein product: CASSLLKNQPQHF.

The chain carries TRBV30 and TRBJ1-2; 7 nucleotides agree with TRBD1. The V segment lost 3 bases and the J segment 5 bases; nucleotides outside the gene matches: 15. The germline V gene encodes CDR1 GTSNPN and CDR2 SVGIG (reference sequence). The CDR3 spans 16 residues. CDR3 bases: TGTGCCTGGAGGACCGGGACAGCCCAGGGGTTTTATGGCTACACCTTC. It specifies CAWRTGTAQGFYGYTF.

This clonotype appeared a few times. V and J are TRBV20-1 and TRBJ1-1; a weak D match, TRBD1 (6 bases). CDR1 DFQATT and CDR2 SNEGSKA come from the germline V gene (reference sequence). The CDR3 contains 14 residues. Between the trimmed V and J ends, which lost 3 bases and 0 bases, there was a span of 11 bases. The CDR3 reads CSASSGAMNTEAFF. The CDR3 nucleotides are TGCAGTGCTAGTTCAGGGGCTATGAACACTGAAGCTTTCTTT.

This clonotype showed up just a few times. The gene calls are TRBV5-6 and TRBJ2-1, with 8 bases identical to TRBD2. Germline V gives CDR1 SGHDT, CDR2 YYEEEE. V dropped 1 base and J dropped 7; count of bases not matched to a gene: 1. The CDR3 has 13 amino acids. In DNA form, the CDR3 reads TGTGCCAGCAGCTTGATAGCGGGGAATGAGCAGTTCTTC. Translating it yields CASSLIAGNEQFF.

The V call is TRBV6-6, the J call TRBJ1-3, with D unclear. V was pared by 6 bases and J by 1 base, with 7 bases between. CDR3 length equals 13 residues. Germline V gene sequence: CDR1 MNHNY, CDR2 SVGAGI (reference sequence). The CDR3 loop reads CASSSESGNTIYF. CDR3 coding DNA: TGTGCCAGCAGCTCGGAATCTGGAAACACCATATATTTT.

This clonotype was counted between two and nine times. The chain recombines TRBV4-3 with TRBJ2-2, with 7 bases that match TRBD1. The CDR3 sequence is 15 residues long. V trimming: 3 bases; J trimming: 5 bases; junction bases outside the gene matches: 6. Germline V CDR1 and CDR2: LGHNA, YSLEER. The CDR3 spells CASSQGQSGTGELFF. The CDR3 DNA reads TGCGCCAGCAGCCAGGGACAGTCGGGGACCGGGGAGCTGTTTTTT.

The chain couples TRBV6-4 to TRBJ2-1, with D unclear. Germline CDR1 reads MRHNA; CDR2 reads SNTAGT. The CDR3 covers 14 residues. The ends were cut back, 7 bases at V and 7 bases at J, with 17 bases in the middle. CDR3 in amino acids: CASTPSGPINEQFF. The CDR3 region has the DNA TGTGCCAGCACCCCCAGTGGGCCCATTAATGAGCAGTTCTTC.

CDR3 coding DNA: TGTGCCAGTAGTGCTCCCCCCAGCCGGGAAGAGACCCAGTACTTC. It is translated as CASSAPPSREETQYF. The chain combines TRBV19 with TRBJ2-5, with D unresolved. The CDR3 runs to 15 residues. V shed 5 bases and J shed 3 bases, with 16 bases lying between them. Germline CDR1 is LNHDA and CDR2 is SQIVND (reference sequence).

The chain is built from TRBV27 and TRBJ2-5, with 9 bases identical to TRBD2. The length of the CDR3 is 16 residues. V was clipped by 2 bases and J by 1 base; unmatched bases: 5. Germline V CDR1 and CDR2: MNHEY, SMNVEV (reference sequence). CDR3 protein: CASSLLGGGGQETQYF. The DNA of the CDR3 is TGTGCCAGCAGTTTACTCGGCGGGGGGGGCCAAGAGACCCAGTACTTC.

This clonotype has ten or more counts. The chain has TRBV5-1 and TRBJ2-5, with D possibly being TRBD2 (6 bases). V was pared by 0 bases and J by 4 bases, with 7 bases between. CDR3 length: 13 amino acids. Germline CDR1 and CDR2: SGHRS and YFSETQ. The CDR3 sequence is CASSLGLGETQYF. The CDR3 DNA reads as TGCGCCAGCAGCTTGGGACTAGGAGAGACCCAGTACTTC.

There are a few counts of this clonotype. This rearrangement joins TRBV20-1 to TRBJ1-2, with D unclear. This CDR3 contains 12 residues. Germline CDR1 and CDR2: DFQATT and SNEGSKA (reference sequence). Trimming pared 6 bases from V and 1 base from J, leaving 9 bases between. CDR3 nucleotides: TGCAGTGCCACCCCCGATAACTATGGCTACACCTTC. Amino acids: CSATPDNYGYTF.

The CDR3 protein is CASSLAGGLSYNEQFF. In DNA, the CDR3 is TGTGCCAGCAGCTTAGCGGGGGGGCTCTCCTACAATGAGCAGTTCTTC. The V and J genes are TRBV7-9 and TRBJ2-1, with D possibly TRBD2 on 7 matching bases. The CDR3 covers 16 residues. The V and J ends lost 0 bases and 0 bases respectively, with 9 bases between them. Germline CDR1 SEHNR, CDR2 FQNEAQ (reference sequence).

The chain employs TRBV6-6 and TRBJ1-1, with no clear D. V lost 2 bases, J lost 11 bases, and 6 bases lay in between. This CDR3 is 10 amino acids long. CDR1 is MNHNY and CDR2 is SVGAGI in the germline V gene (reference sequence). DNA of the CDR3: TGTGCCAGCAGTTACGTCGACGCTTTCTTT. This sequence encodes CASSYVDAFF.

Here the CDR3 reads CASSYLSGAEAFF. The DNA for the CDR3 is TGTGCCAGCAGTTACCTAAGCGGGGCTGAAGCTTTCTTT. This chain joins TRBV6-5 and TRBJ1-1; D is ambiguous. From germline, CDR1 is MNHEY and CDR2 SVGAGI. The V gene lost 2 bases and the J gene lost 6 bases, with 10 bases spanning the gap. The CDR3 is made up of 13 amino acids.